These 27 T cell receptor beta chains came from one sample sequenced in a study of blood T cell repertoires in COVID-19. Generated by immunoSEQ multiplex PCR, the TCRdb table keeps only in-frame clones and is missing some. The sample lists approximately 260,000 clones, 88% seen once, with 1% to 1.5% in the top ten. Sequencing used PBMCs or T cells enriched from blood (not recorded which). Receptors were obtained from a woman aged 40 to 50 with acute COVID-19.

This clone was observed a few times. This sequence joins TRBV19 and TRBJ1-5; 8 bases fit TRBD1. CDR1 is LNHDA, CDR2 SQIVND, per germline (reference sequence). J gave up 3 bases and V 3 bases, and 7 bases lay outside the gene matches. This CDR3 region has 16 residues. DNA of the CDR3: TGTGCCAGTAGTATCGGGGACAGGAGGGACAATCAGCCCCAGCATTTT. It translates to CASSIGDRRDNQPQHF.

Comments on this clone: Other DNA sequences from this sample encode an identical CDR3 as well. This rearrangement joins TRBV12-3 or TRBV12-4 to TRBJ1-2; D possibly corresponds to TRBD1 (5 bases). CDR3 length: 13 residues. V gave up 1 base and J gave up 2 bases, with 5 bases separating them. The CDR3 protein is CASSLDRNYGYTF. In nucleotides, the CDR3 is TGTGCCAGCAGTTTAGACAGGAACTATGGCTACACCTTC.

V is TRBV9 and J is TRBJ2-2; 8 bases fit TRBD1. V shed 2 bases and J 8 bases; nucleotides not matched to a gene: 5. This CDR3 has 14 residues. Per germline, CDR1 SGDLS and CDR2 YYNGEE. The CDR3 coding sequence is TGTGCCAGCAGCGTGGGCAGGGGGCTTGGGGAGCTGTTTTTT. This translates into CASSVGRGLGELFF.

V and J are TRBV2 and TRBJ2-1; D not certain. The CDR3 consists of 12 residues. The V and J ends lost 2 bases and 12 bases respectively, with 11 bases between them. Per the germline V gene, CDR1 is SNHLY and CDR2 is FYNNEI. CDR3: CASSESDRGQFF. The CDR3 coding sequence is TGTGCCAGCAGTGAAAGTGATAGAGGGCAGTTCTTC.

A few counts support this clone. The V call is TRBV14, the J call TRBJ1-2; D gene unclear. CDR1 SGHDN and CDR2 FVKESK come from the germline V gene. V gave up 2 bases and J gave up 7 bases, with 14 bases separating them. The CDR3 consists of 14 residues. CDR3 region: CASSQSLRGSGYTF. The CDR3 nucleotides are TGTGCCAGCAGCCAATCGCTCCGCGGCTCTGGCTACACCTTC. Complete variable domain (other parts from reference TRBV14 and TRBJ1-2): EAGVTQFPSHSVIEKGQTVTLRCDPISGHDNLYWYRRVMGKEIKFLLHFVKESKQDESGMPNNRFLAERTGGTYSTLKVQPAELEDSGVYFCASSQSLRGSGYTFGSGTRLTVV.

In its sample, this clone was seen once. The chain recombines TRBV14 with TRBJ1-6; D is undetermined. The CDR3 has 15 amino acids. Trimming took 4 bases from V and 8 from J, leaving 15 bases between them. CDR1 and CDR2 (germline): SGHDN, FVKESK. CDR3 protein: CASSPLTGWDSPLHF. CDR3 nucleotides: TGTGCCAGCAGCCCCCTAACGGGATGGGATTCACCCCTCCACTTT.

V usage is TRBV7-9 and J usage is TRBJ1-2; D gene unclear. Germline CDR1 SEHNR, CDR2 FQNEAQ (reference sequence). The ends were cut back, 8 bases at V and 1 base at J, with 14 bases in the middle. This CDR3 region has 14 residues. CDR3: CASSLGGINYGYTF. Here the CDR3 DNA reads TGTGCCAGCTCCCTAGGAGGGATTAACTATGGCTACACCTTC.

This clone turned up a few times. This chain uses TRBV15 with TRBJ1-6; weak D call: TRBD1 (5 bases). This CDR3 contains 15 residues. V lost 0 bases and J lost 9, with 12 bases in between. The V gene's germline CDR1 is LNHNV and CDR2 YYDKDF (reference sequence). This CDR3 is CATSRDQGPVSPLHF. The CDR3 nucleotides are TGTGCCACCAGCAGAGATCAGGGTCCGGTTTCACCCCTCCACTTT.

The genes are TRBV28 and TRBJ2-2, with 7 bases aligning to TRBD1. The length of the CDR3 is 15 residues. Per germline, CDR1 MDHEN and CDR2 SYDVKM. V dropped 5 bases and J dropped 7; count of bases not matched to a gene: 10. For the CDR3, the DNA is TGTGCCAGCAGTCCCCCACAGGGGCGGAACGGGGAGCTGTTTTTT. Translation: CASSPPQGRNGELFF. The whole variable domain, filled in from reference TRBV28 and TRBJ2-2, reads DVKVTQSSRYLVKRTGEKVFLECVQDMDHENMFWYRQDPGLGLRLIYFSYDVKMKEKGDIPEGYSVSREKKERFSLILESASTNQTSMYLCASSPPQGRNGELFFGEGSRLTVL.

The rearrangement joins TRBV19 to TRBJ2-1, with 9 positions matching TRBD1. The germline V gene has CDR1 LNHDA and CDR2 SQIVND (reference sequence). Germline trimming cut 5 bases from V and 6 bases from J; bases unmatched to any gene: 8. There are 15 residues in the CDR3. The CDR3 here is CASSLYGTGTNEQFF. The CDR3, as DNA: TGTGCCAGTAGTCTGTACGGGACAGGGACCAATGAGCAGTTCTTC.

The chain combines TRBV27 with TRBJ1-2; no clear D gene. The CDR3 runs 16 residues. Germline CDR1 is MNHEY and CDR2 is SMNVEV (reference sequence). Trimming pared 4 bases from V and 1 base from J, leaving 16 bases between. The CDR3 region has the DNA TGTGCCAGCAGTTATACATATCCGACTGGTAACTATGGCTACACCTTC. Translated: CASSYTYPTGNYGYTF.

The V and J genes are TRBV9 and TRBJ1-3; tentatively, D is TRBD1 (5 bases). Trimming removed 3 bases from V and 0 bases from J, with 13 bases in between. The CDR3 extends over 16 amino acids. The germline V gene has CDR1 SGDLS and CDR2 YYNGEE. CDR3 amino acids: CASSANRPVSGNTIYF. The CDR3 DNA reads TGTGCCAGCAGCGCTAACAGGCCCGTCTCTGGAAACACCATATATTTT.

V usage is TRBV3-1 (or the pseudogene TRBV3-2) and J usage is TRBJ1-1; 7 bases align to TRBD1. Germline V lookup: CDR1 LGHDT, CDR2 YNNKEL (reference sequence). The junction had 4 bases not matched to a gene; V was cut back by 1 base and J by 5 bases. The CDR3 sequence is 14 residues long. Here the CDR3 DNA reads TGTGCCAGCAGCCAAGGGGCAGGGGGAACTGAAGCTTTCTTT. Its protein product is CASSQGAGGTEAFF.

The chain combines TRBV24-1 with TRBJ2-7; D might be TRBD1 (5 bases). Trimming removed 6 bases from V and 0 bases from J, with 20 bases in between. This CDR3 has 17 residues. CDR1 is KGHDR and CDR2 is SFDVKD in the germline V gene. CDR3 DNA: TGTGCCACCAGTAAAGCCCCGAGACAGACTCCCTCCTACGAGCAGTACGTC. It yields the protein CATSKAPRQTPSYEQYV.

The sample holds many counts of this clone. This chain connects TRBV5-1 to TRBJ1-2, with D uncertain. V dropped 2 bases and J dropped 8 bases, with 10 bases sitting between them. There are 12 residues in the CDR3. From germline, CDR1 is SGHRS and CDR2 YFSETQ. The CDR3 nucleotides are TGCGCCAGCAGCTTCAGCGCGGGAGGCTACACCTTC. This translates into CASSFSAGGYTF.

Written as DNA, the CDR3 is TGTGCCACCAGCGTAGACAGGGTAGAAGCGGCTGCGGGACCCCAGCATTTT. Its protein product is CATSVDRVEAAAGPQHF. The chain joins TRBV15 to TRBJ1-5; 7 positions agree with TRBD1. Germline values: CDR1 LNHNV, CDR2 YYDKDF (reference sequence). The CDR3 has 17 residues. J lost 10 bases, V lost 5 bases, and 20 bases had no gene match.

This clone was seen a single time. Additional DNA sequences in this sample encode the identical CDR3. CDR3 region: CASSVVASGYNEQFF. CDR3 coding DNA: TGTGCCAGCAGCGTAGTGGCTAGCGGATACAATGAGCAGTTCTTC. The V call is TRBV9, the J call TRBJ2-1; 7 bases align to TRBD2. The CDR3 extends over 15 amino acids. Germline values: CDR1 SGDLS, CDR2 YYNGEE. Germline trimming cut 0 bases from V and 4 bases from J; bases unmatched to any gene: 4. Drawing the rest from reference TRBV9 and TRBJ2-1, the complete variable domain is DSGVTQTPKHLITATGQRVTLRCSPRSGDLSVYWYQQSLDQGLQFLIQYYNGEERAKGNILERFSAQQFPDLHSELNLSSLELGDSALYFCASSVVASGYNEQFFGPGTRLTVL.

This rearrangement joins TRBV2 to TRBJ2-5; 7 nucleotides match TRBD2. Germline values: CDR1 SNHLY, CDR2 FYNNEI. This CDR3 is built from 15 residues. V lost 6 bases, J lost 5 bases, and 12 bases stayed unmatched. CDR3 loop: CASSEVVAGRETQYF. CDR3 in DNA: TGTGCCAGCAGCGAGGTGGTAGCGGGCCGGGAGACCCAGTACTTC.

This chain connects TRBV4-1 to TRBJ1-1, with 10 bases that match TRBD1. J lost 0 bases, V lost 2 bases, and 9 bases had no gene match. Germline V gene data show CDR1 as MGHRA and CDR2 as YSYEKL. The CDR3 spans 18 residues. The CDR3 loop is CASSQRDRGFLMNTEAFF. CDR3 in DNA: TGCGCCAGCAGCCAACGGGACAGGGGCTTTCTGATGAACACTGAAGCTTTCTTT.

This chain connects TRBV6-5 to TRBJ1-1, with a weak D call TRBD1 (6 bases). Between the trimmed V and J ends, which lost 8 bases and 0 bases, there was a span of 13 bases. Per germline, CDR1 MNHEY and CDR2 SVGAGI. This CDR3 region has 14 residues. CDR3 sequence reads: CASPGQGLNTEAFF. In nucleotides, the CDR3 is TGTGCCAGCCCAGGGCAGGGGTTGAACACTGAAGCTTTCTTT.

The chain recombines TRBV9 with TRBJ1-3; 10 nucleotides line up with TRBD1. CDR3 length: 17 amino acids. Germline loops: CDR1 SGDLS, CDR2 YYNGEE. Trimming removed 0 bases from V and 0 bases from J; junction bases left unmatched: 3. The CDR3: CASSVGTGGTSGNTIYF. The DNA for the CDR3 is TGTGCCAGCAGCGTAGGGACAGGGGGAACCTCTGGAAACACCATATATTTT. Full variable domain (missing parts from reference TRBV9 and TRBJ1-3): DSGVTQTPKHLITATGQRVTLRCSPRSGDLSVYWYQQSLDQGLQFLIQYYNGEERAKGNILERFSAQQFPDLHSELNLSSLELGDSALYFCASSVGTGGTSGNTIYFGEGSWLTVV.

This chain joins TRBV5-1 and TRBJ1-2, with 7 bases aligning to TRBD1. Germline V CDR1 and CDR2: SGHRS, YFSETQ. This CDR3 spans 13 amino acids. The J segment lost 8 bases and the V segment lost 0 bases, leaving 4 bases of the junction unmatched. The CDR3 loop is CASSLAGQAGYTF. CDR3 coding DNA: TGCGCCAGCAGCTTGGCTGGACAGGCCGGCTACACCTTC.

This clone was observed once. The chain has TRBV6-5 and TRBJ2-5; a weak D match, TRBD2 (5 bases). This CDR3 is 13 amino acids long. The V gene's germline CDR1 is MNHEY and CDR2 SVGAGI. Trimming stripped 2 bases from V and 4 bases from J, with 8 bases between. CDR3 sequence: CASSYSGGETQYF. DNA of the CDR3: TGTGCCAGCAGTTACAGTGGAGGAGAGACCCAGTACTTC.

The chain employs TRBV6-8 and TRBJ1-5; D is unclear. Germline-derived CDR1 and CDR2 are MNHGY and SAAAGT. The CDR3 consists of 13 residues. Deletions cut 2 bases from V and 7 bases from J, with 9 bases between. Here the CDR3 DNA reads TGTGCCAGCAGTTACGGGCGTTGGCAGCCCCAGCATTTT. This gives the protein CASSYGRWQPQHF.

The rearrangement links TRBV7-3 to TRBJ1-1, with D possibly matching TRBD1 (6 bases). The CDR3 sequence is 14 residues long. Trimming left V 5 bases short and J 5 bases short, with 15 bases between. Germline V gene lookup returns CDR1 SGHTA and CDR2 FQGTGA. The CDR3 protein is CASSPRSGQTEAFF. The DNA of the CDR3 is TGTGCCAGCAGCCCGAGGTCTGGACAGACTGAAGCTTTCTTT.

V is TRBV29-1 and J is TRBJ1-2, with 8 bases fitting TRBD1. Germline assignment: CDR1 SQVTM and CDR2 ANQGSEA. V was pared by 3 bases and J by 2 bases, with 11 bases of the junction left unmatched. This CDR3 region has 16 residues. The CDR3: CSVEGQGANSNYGYTF. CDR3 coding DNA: TGCAGCGTTGAGGGGCAGGGGGCGAATTCCAACTATGGCTACACCTTC.

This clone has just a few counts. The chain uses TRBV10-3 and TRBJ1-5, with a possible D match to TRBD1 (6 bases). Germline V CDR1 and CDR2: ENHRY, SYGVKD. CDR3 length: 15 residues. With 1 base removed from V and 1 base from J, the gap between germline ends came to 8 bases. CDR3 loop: CAISEYRESNQPQHF. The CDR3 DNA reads TGTGCCATCAGTGAGTACAGGGAGAGCAATCAGCCCCAGCATTTT.